The source of this T cell receptor (beta chain) is a study of control samples from healthy donors and cancer patients (TCRdb year 2020). A note on this clone: The target of this receptor is not known. The input lacks base qualities; no much larger clone sits a single base away.

The library relied on the immunoSEQ multiplex PCR assay. TCRdb stores this immuneACCESS table with in-frame sequences only. Part of the clones is absent; in the studies checked, under half of the shortfall reflects unresolved V genes, and no reason is known for the rest. This sample comprises 150,000 to 200,000 clones, around 90% of them detected only once. The top ten clones comprise over 1.5% of the sample. The material sequenced was blood. This TCR derives from a man in his late teens or twenties in good health.

CDR3 loop: CASSQVGKGARETQYF. The nucleotide sequence reads TGTGCCAGCAGCCAAGTGGGGAAGGGGGCGCGGGAGACCCAGTACTTC. Recombination connected TRBV3-1 (or the pseudogene TRBV3-2) to TRBJ2-5; 7 nucleotides in the junction match TRBD1. Trimming accounts for 1 base at V and 5 bases at J, while the number of junction bases matched to no gene is 10. CDR1 and CDR2 are drawn from the germline V gene (reference sequence): LGHDT, YNNKEL. The CDR3 sequence holds 16 residues, the cysteine and phenylalanine included. Only the CDR3 region is kept as DNA, spanning 48 bases read in frame from base 1.